This T cell receptor (beta chain) was observed in a study of post-analysis software for immune sequencing data. Findings and limits, study-wide: Patients had higher frequencies than controls of roughly five TRBV segments, including TRBV5-6, TRBV5-1 and TRBV20-1. Multiple sclerosis was associated with a significant reduction in normalized Chao1 diversity relative to controls. Samples made in the same batch grouped tightly together by F measure.

TCR beta cDNA libraries had unique molecular identifiers. TCRdb reprocessed the PCR reads with MiXCR, giving one entry per CDR3 protein. The table records 150,000 to 200,000 distinct CDR3 sequences, roughly 34% of them present only once. The V end was cut by 6 bases, the J end by 0 bases, with 17 bases between. The CDR3 sequence is 15 residues long. CDR1 is DFQATT and CDR2 is SNEGSKA in the germline V gene (reference sequence). Notes on this clonotype: Its antigen remains unknown.

The TCR originated in a girl aged 5-17 years with multiple sclerosis. This specimen was blood, taken after autologous hematopoietic stem cell transplantation. This chain links TRBV20-1 with TRBJ1-1; D is perhaps TRBD1 (6 bases). The CDR3 DNA reads TGCAGTGCGGGTATTTGGGGGGCTGTGAACACTGAAGCTTTCTTT. It encodes CSAGIWGAVNTEAFF.